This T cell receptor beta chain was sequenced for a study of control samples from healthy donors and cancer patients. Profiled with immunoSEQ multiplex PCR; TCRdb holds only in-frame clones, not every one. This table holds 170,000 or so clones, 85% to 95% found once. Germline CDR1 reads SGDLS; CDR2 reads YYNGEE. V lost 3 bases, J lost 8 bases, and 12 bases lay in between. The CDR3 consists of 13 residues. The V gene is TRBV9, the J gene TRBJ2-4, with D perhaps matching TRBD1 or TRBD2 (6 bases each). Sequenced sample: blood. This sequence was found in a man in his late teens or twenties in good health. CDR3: CASSAPGADIQYF. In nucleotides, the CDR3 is TGTGCCAGCAGCGCCCCGGGGGCGGACATTCAGTACTTC.